Listed below are T cell receptor beta chains from one sample, sequenced in a study of cytomegalovirus exposure and HLA in healthy donors. TCRdb's table, derived via immunoSEQ multiplex PCR, lists solely in-frame clones and lacks some. The data contain a few hundred thousand clones, more than 85% of them seen just once; the ten biggest clones take up 0.9% to 1.1%. The sample was PBMCs. The source of these receptors is a young woman in good health and CMV-seronegative. Each CDR3 is given with its conserved first and last residue. D genes are given only for firm matches. The size entry is marked missing in some rows and otherwise reads once, few, many or a size class.

D: TRBD2
V: TRBV7-8
size: -
J: TRBJ2-3
CDR3: CASSLNQRLAGAPSTDTQYF
DNA: TGTGCCAGCAGCTTAAACCAGCGGCTAGCGGGGGCACCTAGCACAGATACGCAGTATTTT

D: -
V: TRBV9
size: -
J: TRBJ2-5
CDR3: CASSPNQETQYF
DNA: TGTGCCAGCAGCCCCAACCAAGAGACCCAGTACTTC

D: -
V: TRBV6-4
size: few
J: TRBJ1-2
CDR3: CASSDGRNYGYTF
DNA: TGTGCCAGCAGTGATGGCAGAAACTATGGCTACACCTTC

D: TRBD2
V: TRBV7-2
size: -
J: TRBJ2-3
CDR3: CASSLASGVYTDTQYF
DNA: TGTGCCAGCAGCTTAGCTAGCGGGGTGTACACAGATACGCAGTATTTT

D: TRBD1
V: TRBV25-1
size: -
J: TRBJ2-5
CDR3: CASRGQVQETQYF
DNA: TGTGCCAGCAGGGGACAGGTCCAAGAGACCCAGTACTTC

D: -
V: TRBV9
size: -
J: TRBJ1-1
CDR3: CASSVASLTEAFF
DNA: TGTGCCAGCAGCGTAGCCAGTCTCACTGAAGCTTTCTTT

D: TRBD1
V: TRBV4-3
size: -
J: TRBJ1-1
CDR3: CASSQTTGGTEAFF
DNA: TGCGCCAGCAGCCAGACGACAGGGGGAACTGAAGCTTTCTTT

D: TRBD1
V: TRBV7-9
size: -
J: TRBJ2-4
CDR3: CASSLDGRGPSKNIQYF
DNA: TGTGCCAGCAGCTTAGACGGCAGGGGGCCGTCCAAAAACATTCAGTACTTC

D: -
V: TRBV7-3
size: -
J: TRBJ2-1
CDR3: CASSLTPSSLDNEQFF
DNA: TGTGCCAGCAGCTTAACCCCAAGCTCCCTGGACAATGAGCAGTTCTTC

D: TRBD2
V: TRBV7-2
size: -
J: TRBJ2-3
CDR3: CASSSGASTDTQYF
DNA: TGTGCCAGCAGTAGCGGGGCTAGCACAGATACGCAGTATTTT

D: -
V: TRBV5-4
size: -
J: TRBJ2-1
CDR3: CASSWWDMGQYNEQFF
DNA: TGTGCCAGCAGCTGGTGGGATATGGGACAATACAATGAGCAGTTCTTC

D: -
V: TRBV5-1
size: -
J: TRBJ2-6
CDR3: CASSLKKMDSFSGANVLTF
DNA: TGCGCCAGCAGCTTGAAAAAAATGGACAGCTTCTCTGGGGCCAACGTCCTGACTTTC

D: TRBD2
V: TRBV15
size: -
J: TRBJ2-7
CDR3: CATSLGLAGSYEQYF
DNA: TGTGCCACCAGTCTGGGACTAGCAGGCTCCTACGAGCAGTACTTC

D: TRBD2
V: TRBV19
size: few
J: TRBJ2-3
CDR3: CASNWGLAGVGADTQYF
DNA: TGTGCCAGTAATTGGGGGCTAGCGGGAGTCGGAGCAGATACGCAGTATTTT

D: TRBD1
V: TRBV6-5
size: -
J: TRBJ1-4
CDR3: CASSVQGPRGEKLFF
DNA: TGTGCCAGCAGTGTACAGGGGCCGAGGGGTGAAAAACTGTTTTTT

D: -
V: TRBV6-5
size: -
J: TRBJ1-4
CDR3: CASSDFRGINEKLFF
DNA: TGTGCCAGCAGCGACTTCAGGGGAATAAATGAAAAACTGTTTTTT

D: -
V: TRBV5-4
size: -
J: TRBJ2-7
CDR3: CASSLIPQGVDLYEQYF
DNA: TGTGCCAGCAGCTTGATCCCCCAAGGAGTAGATCTCTACGAGCAGTACTTC

D: -
V: TRBV29-1
size: once
J: TRBJ2-7
CDR3: CSVADLLAYEQYF
DNA: TGCAGCGTAGCCGATTTACTAGCCTACGAGCAGTACTTC

D: TRBD2
V: TRBV4-3
size: -
J: TRBJ2-3
CDR3: CASSQVSGLAGDGDTQYF
DNA: TGCGCCAGCAGCCAAGTTTCAGGACTAGCGGGGGATGGAGATACGCAGTATTTT

D: -
V: TRBV6-5
size: -
J: TRBJ1-2
CDR3: CASSFTRQALGGYTF
DNA: TGTGCCAGCAGTTTTACTAGACAGGCCTTGGGTGGCTACACCTTC

D: -
V: TRBV7-2
size: -
J: TRBJ1-2
CDR3: CASSLVGMGYTF
DNA: TGTGCCAGCAGCTTAGTCGGGATGGGCTACACCTTC

D: -
V: TRBV5-4
size: -
J: TRBJ2-3
CDR3: CASSLGPASDTQYF
DNA: TGTGCCAGCAGCTTGGGGCCCGCATCAGATACGCAGTATTTT

D: TRBD1
V: TRBV5-1
size: -
J: TRBJ1-1
CDR3: CASSFLGTGGVEAFF
DNA: TGCGCCAGCAGCTTCCTAGGGACAGGGGGGGTTGAAGCTTTCTTT

D: -
V: TRBV5-4
size: -
J: TRBJ1-1
CDR3: CASSFFSTATEAFF
DNA: TGTGCCAGCAGCTTTTTTTCGACAGCCACTGAAGCTTTCTTT

D: TRBD1
V: TRBV5-5
size: -
J: TRBJ2-7
CDR3: CASSRTGGNYEQYF
DNA: TGTGCCAGCAGCCGGACAGGGGGTAACTACGAGCAGTACTTC

D: -
V: TRBV5-1
size: -
J: TRBJ1-1
CDR3: CASSLGQYTEAFF
DNA: TGCGCCAGCAGCTTGGGACAATACACTGAAGCTTTCTTT

D: TRBD2
V: TRBV5-4
size: once
J: TRBJ2-2
CDR3: CASSLRLAGVGELFF
DNA: TGTGCCAGCAGCTTGCGACTAGCGGGAGTCGGGGAGCTGTTTTTT

D: TRBD2
V: TRBV5-4
size: -
J: TRBJ2-1
CDR3: CASSPGLAVSYNEQFF
DNA: TGTGCCAGCAGCCCGGGACTAGCGGTTTCCTACAATGAGCAGTTCTTC

D: TRBD1
V: TRBV4-3
size: few
J: TRBJ1-4
CDR3: CASSQYDRGANEKLFF
DNA: TGCGCCAGCAGCCAATACGACAGGGGGGCTAATGAAAAACTGTTTTTT

D: -
V: TRBV7-8
size: -
J: TRBJ1-2
CDR3: CASEGGTPGFYGYTF
DNA: TGTGCCAGCGAGGGGGGGACACCGGGTTTCTATGGCTACACCTTC

D: -
V: TRBV25-1
size: -
J: TRBJ2-3
CDR3: CASSGGGGGAPDTQYF
DNA: TGTGCCAGCAGTGGAGGAGGAGGAGGGGCCCCAGATACGCAGTATTTT

D: TRBD2
V: TRBV5-4
size: -
J: TRBJ2-3
CDR3: CASSLVSLAGVVDTQYF
DNA: TGTGCCAGCAGCTTGGTGTCCCTAGCGGGAGTGGTAGATACGCAGTATTTT

D: -
V: TRBV7-8
size: -
J: TRBJ2-3
CDR3: CASSLGLISTDTQYF
DNA: TGTGCCAGCAGCTTAGGGCTGATTAGCACAGATACGCAGTATTTT

D: -
V: TRBV5-1
size: -
J: TRBJ1-1
CDR3: CASRGGRYDTEAFF
DNA: TGCGCCAGCAGGGGGGGGAGATACGACACTGAAGCTTTCTTT

D: -
V: TRBV30
size: -
J: TRBJ2-7
CDR3: CAWSVGRGARYEQYF
DNA: TGTGCCTGGAGTGTCGGTCGGGGGGCAAGATACGAGCAGTACTTC

D: TRBD1
V: TRBV11-2
size: -
J: TRBJ1-1
CDR3: CASSLSGTDTEAFF
DNA: TGTGCCAGCAGCTTATCTGGGACAGACACTGAAGCTTTCTTT

D: TRBD1
V: TRBV18
size: -
J: TRBJ1-3
CDR3: CASYGQASGNTIYF
DNA: TGTGCCAGCTACGGACAGGCCTCTGGAAACACCATATATTTT

D: TRBD1
V: TRBV15
size: once
J: TRBJ1-4
CDR3: CATSKDRATEKLFF
DNA: TGTGCCACCAGCAAAGACAGGGCCACTGAAAAACTGTTTTTT

D: -
V: TRBV5-5
size: -
J: TRBJ1-1
CDR3: CASSLPAGRNTEAFF
DNA: TGTGCCAGCAGCCTGCCCGCAGGGAGGAATACTGAAGCTTTCTTT

D: -
V: TRBV7-2
size: -
J: TRBJ2-7
CDR3: CANSPEAGVSYEQYF
DNA: TGTGCCAACAGCCCCGAGGCCGGGGTCTCCTACGAGCAGTACTTC